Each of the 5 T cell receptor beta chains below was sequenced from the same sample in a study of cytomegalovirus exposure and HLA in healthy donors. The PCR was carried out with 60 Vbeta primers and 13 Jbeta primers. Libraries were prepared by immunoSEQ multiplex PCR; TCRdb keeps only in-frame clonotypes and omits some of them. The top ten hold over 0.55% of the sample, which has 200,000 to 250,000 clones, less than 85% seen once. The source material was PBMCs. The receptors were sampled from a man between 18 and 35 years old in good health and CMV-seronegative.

The CDR3 loop is CASSTSGVREQFF. CDR3 nucleotides: TGTGCCAGCAGCACGTCAGGGGTCCGTGAGCAGTTCTTC. The genes are TRBV5-6 and TRBJ2-1, with D possibly matching TRBD1 (6 bases). CDR1 and CDR2 (germline): SGHDT, YYEEEE. V lost 4 bases, J lost 9 bases, and 14 bases lay in between. CDR3 size: 13 residues.

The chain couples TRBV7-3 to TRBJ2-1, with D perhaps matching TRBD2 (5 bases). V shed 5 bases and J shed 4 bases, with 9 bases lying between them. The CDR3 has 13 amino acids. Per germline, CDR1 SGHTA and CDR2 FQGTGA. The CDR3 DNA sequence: TGTGCCAGCAGCGTAGCGAGTTACAATGAGCAGTTCTTC. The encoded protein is CASSVASYNEQFF.

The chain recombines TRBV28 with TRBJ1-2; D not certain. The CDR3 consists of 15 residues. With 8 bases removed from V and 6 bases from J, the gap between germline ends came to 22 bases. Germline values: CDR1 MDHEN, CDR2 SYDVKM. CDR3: CASYLDSGINNGYTF. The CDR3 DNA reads TGTGCCAGCTACTTAGATTCCGGGATTAATAATGGCTACACCTTC.

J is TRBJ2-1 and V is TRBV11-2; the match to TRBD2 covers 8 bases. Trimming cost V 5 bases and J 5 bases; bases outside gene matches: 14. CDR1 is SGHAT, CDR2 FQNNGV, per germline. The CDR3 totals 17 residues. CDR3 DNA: TGTGCCAGCAGCCATATTTCGGGGGGGGGCACCCACAATGAGCAGTTCTTC. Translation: CASSHISGGGTHNEQFF.

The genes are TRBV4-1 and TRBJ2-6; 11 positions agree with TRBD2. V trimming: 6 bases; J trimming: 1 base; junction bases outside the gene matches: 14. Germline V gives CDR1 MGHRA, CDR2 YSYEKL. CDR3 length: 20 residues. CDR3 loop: CASRSIGLAGSFSGANVLTF. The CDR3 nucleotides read TGCGCCAGCAGATCGATTGGACTAGCGGGTAGTTTTTCTGGGGCCAACGTCCTGACTTTC.